A single sample is the source of the 24 T cell receptor beta chains below, sequenced in a study of blood T cells in healthy people across ages (dated by TCRdb to about 2015). Library creation used 5' RACE. Sequencing was performed on an Illumina HiSeq 2500. A second PCR of about 7 to 12 cycles was performed with a sample-barcoded 5' primer and a J-beta primer mix. The public reads were reprocessed in TCRdb via fastp at Q25 and MiXCR, keeping in-frame beta chains. All rows with the same CDR3 protein become a single entry with the most common DNA and genes. In this sample the table shows around 1,000,000 distinct CDR3 sequences, roughly 24% of which occur a single time. The ten top clones hold about 0.72% of the sample. The same data also went into a second study, on T cells of mothers and their children.

Material: blood. These receptors originate from a girl aged 2-10 years in good health.

V gene TRBV5-1 combines with J gene TRBJ2-1; D gene uncertain. Germline CDR1 and CDR2: SGHRS and YFSETQ. With 6 bases removed from V and 4 bases from J, the gap between germline ends came to 14 bases. The CDR3 is 14 amino acids. CDR3 in DNA: TGCGCCAGCACCCCGGACCCTACATACAATGAGCAGTTCTTC. This gives the protein CASTPDPTYNEQFF.

This clonotype was observed a handful of times. The chain has TRBV5-1 and TRBJ2-1; a possible D gene is TRBD2 (6 bases). Germline CDR1 is SGHRS and CDR2 is YFSETQ. CDR3 size: 14 residues. The V end was cut by 4 bases, the J end by 4 bases, with 12 bases between. This CDR3 is CASSTPGEYNEQFF. The CDR3, as DNA: TGCGCCAGCAGCACCCCGGGGGAGTACAATGAGCAGTTCTTC.

The gene calls are TRBV19 and TRBJ2-2, with 9 bases lining up with TRBD1. V lost 10 bases and J lost 6; bases outside the gene matches: 9. The germline V gene has CDR1 LNHDA and CDR2 SQIVND (reference sequence). CDR3 size: 14 residues. Here the CDR3 DNA reads TGTGCCACCAGAGGGACAGGGACGGCCGGGGAGCTGTTTTTT. Amino acids: CATRGTGTAGELFF.

This clonotype showed up just a few times. The junction departs from the called germline gene at one end, perhaps through a read error. The rearrangement joins TRBV20-1 to TRBJ1-4; D is unresolved. Germline V CDR1 and CDR2: DFQATT, SNEGSKA (reference sequence). The CDR3 length is 15 residues. The CDR3 DNA sequence: TGCAGTGCTTCCCCCCCGACGGTTGGCTCTGAAAAACTGCTTTTT. Its translation is CSASPPTVGSEKLLF.

Turning to this clonotype: A read error may account for a junction end that differs from germline. The chain recombines TRBV6-5 with TRBJ2-6; D tentatively fits TRBD1 or TRBD2 (5 bases each). This CDR3 has 19 residues. CDR1 is MNHEY and CDR2 is SVGAGI in the germline V gene. The CDR3 nucleotides are TGTGCCAGCAGTTACAAATCAGGGTTAGGACTTTCTGGGGCCAACGTCCCGACTTTC. It specifies CASSYKSGLGLSGANVPTF.

The V call is TRBV7-3, the J call TRBJ2-2; 8 nucleotides agree with TRBD2. With 5 bases clipped from V and 6 bases from J, the junction kept 8 bases outside the gene matches. The V gene's germline CDR1 is SGHTA and CDR2 FQGTGA. The CDR3 contains 15 residues. The CDR3 nucleotides read TGTGCCAGCAGCCCACTATCGGGGGGGGCCGGGGAGCTGTTTTTT. Its protein is CASSPLSGGAGELFF. The full variable domain, with the rest looked up from reference TRBV7-3 and TRBJ2-2, is GAGVSQTPSNKVTEKGKYVELRCDPISGHTALYWYRQSLGQGPEFLIYFQGTGAADDSGLPNDRFFAVRPEGSVSTLKIQRTERGDSAVYLCASSPLSGGAGELFFGEGSRLTVL.

CDR3 sequence: CASSPDVRPYNEQFF. CDR3 bases: TGTGCCAGCAGTCCGGACGTAAGGCCCTACAATGAGCAGTTCTTC. V is TRBV9 and J is TRBJ2-1; D is undetermined. Germline V lookup: CDR1 SGDLS, CDR2 YYNGEE. The V and J ends lost 5 bases and 2 bases respectively, with 14 bases between them. The length of the CDR3 is 15 residues.

This clonotype was recorded a few times. The chain employs TRBV4-1 and TRBJ2-6; no definite D call. V was cut by 1 base and J by 2 bases, with 3 bases left in between. This CDR3 spans 14 amino acids. CDR1 is MGHRA, CDR2 YSYEKL, per germline. The CDR3: CASSQVPGANVLTF. As DNA, the CDR3 is TGCGCCAGCAGCCAAGTACCTGGGGCCAACGTCCTGACTTTC.

This clonotype has just a few counts. The J gene is TRBJ2-5, the V gene TRBV9, with D possibly called TRBD1 or TRBD2 (6 bases each). The J call may not be correct, given that the DNA end is closer to TRBJ2-7. The CDR3 extends over 13 amino acids. Germline V CDR1 and CDR2: SGDLS, YYNGEE. CDR3 residues: CASSASGGCEQYF. The CDR3 DNA reads as TGTGCCAGCAGCGCCTCCGGGGGCTGCGAGCAGTACTTC.

This clonotype was counted only a few times. This sequence joins TRBV29-1 and TRBJ2-5, with 16 bases fitting TRBD2. The J call may be wrong; the DNA end is better matched by TRBJ2-1. CDR1 and CDR2 (germline): SQVTM, ANQGSEA. This CDR3 spans 15 amino acids. The CDR3, as DNA: TGCAGCGTCCAGGGGACTAGCGGGAGGGCCTATGAGCAGTTCTTC. Its translation: CSVQGTSGRAYEQFF.

The rearrangement uses TRBV6-2 or TRBV6-3 and TRBJ2-5; D gene unclear. The J call could be wrong; TRBJ2-7 is a better fit for the DNA end. CDR1 is MNHEY and CDR2 is SVGEGT in the germline V gene. There are 13 residues in the CDR3. The CDR3 DNA reads TGTGCCAGCAGAATACTATCTCTTGGCGAGCAGTACTTC. Amino acid sequence: CASRILSLGEQYF.

V is TRBV7-9 and J is TRBJ1-2; 7 bases line up with TRBD1. The CDR3 covers 18 residues. Trimming cost V 1 base and J 2 bases; bases outside gene matches: 13. Germline V gives CDR1 SEHNR, CDR2 FQNEAQ (reference sequence). The CDR3 protein is CASSLGGTDYALNYGYTF. For the CDR3, the DNA is TGTGCCAGCAGCTTAGGAGGGACAGATTACGCTCTCAACTATGGCTACACCTTC.

The chain joins TRBV20-1 to TRBJ2-5; possibly TRBD2 for D (6 bases). Germline CDR1 DFQATT, CDR2 SNEGSKA (reference sequence). V lost 1 base and J 5 bases, leaving 14 bases between the germline ends. The CDR3 spans 14 residues. The CDR3: CSARAVGGSETQYF. The CDR3 nucleotides read TGCAGTGCTAGAGCGGTGGGAGGAAGCGAGACCCAGTACTTC.

The CDR3 spells CASGGDPRETQYF. CDR3 in DNA: TGTGCTAGTGGCGGGGACCCTCGAGAGACCCAGTACTTC. The genes are TRBV12-5 and TRBJ2-5; perhaps D is TRBD1 or TRBD2 (5 bases each). Trimming cost V 6 bases and J 4 bases, with 12 bases left between them. The CDR3 totals 13 residues. Germline V gene lookup returns CDR1 LGHNT and CDR2 FRNRAP.

V gene TRBV20-1 combines with J gene TRBJ2-5, with D tentatively TRBD1 or TRBD2 (5 bases each). The CDR3 length is 16 residues. The germline CDR1 and CDR2 sequences are DFQATT and SNEGSKA (reference sequence). The germline V and J ends were trimmed by 5 bases and 5 bases, with 24 bases remaining between them. DNA for the CDR3: TGCAGTGCTGTCTACCGAGGGGTACCGAATAGGGAGACCCAGTACTTC. Translating it yields CSAVYRGVPNRETQYF.

As regards this clonotype: Its ends do not fully match the called genes, so a read error is possible. The CDR3 loop reads CASSPRGGETYEQHF. DNA for the CDR3: TGTGCCAGCTCACCACGAGGGGGGGAGACCTACGAGCAGCACTTC. The chain carries TRBV18 and TRBJ2-7; the D gene is possibly TRBD2 (7 bases). Germline loops: CDR1 KGHSH, CDR2 LQKENI. The CDR3 runs 15 residues.

V gene TRBV7-2 combines with J gene TRBJ2-5; D unclear. The germline gives CDR1 SGHTA, CDR2 FQGNSA. V dropped 2 bases and J dropped 4 bases, with 8 bases sitting between them. This CDR3 is 13 amino acids long. CDR3 nucleotide sequence: TGTGCCAGCAGCTTAAATGCCGGAGAGACCCAGTACTTC. Translating gives CASSLNAGETQYF.

The rearrangement uses TRBV10-3 and TRBJ2-7; D not certain. Germline lookup yields CDR1 ENHRY and CDR2 SYGVKD. CDR3 size: 16 residues. V lost 2 bases to trimming and J lost 3 bases, with 17 bases between them. CDR3 DNA sequence: TGTGCCATCAGTGAGCCACAGACACGGAGAGTCTACGAGCAGTACTTC. This codes for CAISEPQTRRVYEQYF.

The rearrangement links TRBV28 to TRBJ2-5, with TRBD2 matching over 8 bases. Trimming at V came to 3 bases and at J to 2 bases, leaving 5 bases not matched to a gene. The CDR3 sequence is 15 residues long. Germline V gene data show CDR1 as MDHEN and CDR2 as SYDVKM. CDR3 region: CASSFTLAEQETQYF. As DNA, the CDR3 is TGTGCCAGCAGTTTCACACTAGCGGAACAAGAGACCCAGTACTTC.

The sample holds a few counts of this clonotype. The junction does not match germline at one end; this may be a read error. The chain carries TRBV11-2 and TRBJ2-7; maybe TRBD2 (6 bases). Germline V gives CDR1 SGHAT, CDR2 FQNNGV. The CDR3 loop spans 15 amino acids. CDR3 sequence: CASTLGPGVVYEQYF. DNA for the CDR3: TGTGCCAGCACCTTAGGGCCGGGAGTAGTCTACGAGCAGTACTTC.

The chain carries TRBV20-1 and TRBJ2-5, with D possibly called TRBD1 or TRBD2 (6 bases each). V lost 0 bases, J lost 0 bases, and 11 bases lay in between. The CDR3 is made up of 15 amino acids. CDR1 DFQATT and CDR2 SNEGSKA come from the germline V gene (reference sequence). The CDR3 loop reads CSARDRGAYQETQYF. The CDR3 DNA follows: TGCAGTGCTAGAGATAGGGGGGCCTACCAAGAGACCCAGTACTTC.

There are a few counts of this clonotype. The CDR3 coding sequence is TGTGCCAGCAGCTTAGTGGCTGGGAGTGAAGCTTTCTTT. It codes for CASSLVAGSEAFF. V usage is TRBV11-2 and J usage is TRBJ1-1; D call uncertain. This CDR3 comprises 13 residues. V lost 1 base and J lost 7, with 10 bases in between. Germline assignment: CDR1 SGHAT and CDR2 FQNNGV.

This clonotype was found a few times. V is TRBV29-1 and J is TRBJ2-1, with 7 bases fitting TRBD2. The CDR3 spans 13 residues. CDR1 is SQVTM, CDR2 ANQGSEA, per germline. V trimming: 7 bases; J trimming: 6 bases; junction bases outside the gene matches: 9. The CDR3: CSGLLRTSNEQFF. The DNA for the CDR3 is TGCAGCGGCTTACTGCGGACTAGCAATGAGCAGTTCTTC.

Only a few counts were recorded for this clonotype. This chain joins TRBV5-1 and TRBJ1-4; tentatively, D is TRBD1 (6 bases). V was shortened by 3 bases and J by 8 bases, with 11 bases between the two germline ends. Germline loops: CDR1 SGHRS, CDR2 YFSETQ. The length of the CDR3 is 13 residues. The CDR3 here is CASSWTVQEKLFF. The CDR3 region has the DNA TGCGCCAGCAGCTGGACAGTCCAAGAAAAACTGTTTTTT.